The sequence of this T cell receptor (beta chain) was determined in a study of T cell repertoires in cytomegalovirus infection. Study-level background: As its CMV epitopes, the study selected recently identified HLA-C-restricted and well-studied HLA-B-restricted targets. An indication of both CMV infection and matching HLA type came from public TCR beta signatures.

A single record per CDR3 protein comes from TCRdb applying MiXCR to the reads. Altogether more than 35,000 distinct CDR3 sequences are present, roughly half being singletons, with the ten largest covering 75% to 95%. Germline CDR1 MNHEY, CDR2 SMNVEV (reference sequence). V was trimmed by 0 bases and J by 0 bases, leaving 8 bases between them. The CDR3 runs 15 residues. Study-level findings and limits: Identification of carriers of CMV plus the relevant HLA was performed using cumulative public TCR beta family frequency. HLA-C-restricted CMV clonotypes gave the most frequent clonotype in two of eight donors.

As concerns this clonotype: Antigen unknown.

The receptor's source is a human donor in good health (CMV status not recorded). Some clones in this sample may be carry-over from other donors' samples. The sequencing here drew on CD8+ T cells from cultured PBMCs, taken from culture after CMV antigen stimulation. The genes are TRBV27 and TRBJ1-2; D gene unclear. DNA for the CDR3: TGTGCCAGCAGTTTATCGGCACAGCCTAACTATGGCTACACCTTC. It specifies CASSLSAQPNYGYTF.